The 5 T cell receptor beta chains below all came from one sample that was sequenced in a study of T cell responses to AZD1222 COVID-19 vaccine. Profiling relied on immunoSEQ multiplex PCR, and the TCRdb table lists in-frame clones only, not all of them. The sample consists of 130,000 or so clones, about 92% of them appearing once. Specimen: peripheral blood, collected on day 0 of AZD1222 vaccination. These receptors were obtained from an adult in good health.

CDR3 sequence reads: CASSTTTGGGETQYF. The DNA for the CDR3 is TGTGCCAGCAGTACTACTACAGGAGGAGGGGAGACCCAGTACTTC. The rearrangement joins TRBV7-8 to TRBJ2-5; tentative D call: TRBD2 (6 bases). Trimming removed 6 bases at V and 5 bases at J, with 19 bases between. The CDR3 extends over 15 amino acids. Germline V lookup: CDR1 SGHVS, CDR2 FQNEAQ.

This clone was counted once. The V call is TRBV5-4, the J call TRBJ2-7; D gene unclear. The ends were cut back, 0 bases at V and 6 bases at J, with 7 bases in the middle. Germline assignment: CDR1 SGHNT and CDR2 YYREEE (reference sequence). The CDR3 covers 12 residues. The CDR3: CASSLDFTEQYF. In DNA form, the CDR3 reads TGTGCCAGCAGCTTGGATTTCACCGAGCAGTACTTC.

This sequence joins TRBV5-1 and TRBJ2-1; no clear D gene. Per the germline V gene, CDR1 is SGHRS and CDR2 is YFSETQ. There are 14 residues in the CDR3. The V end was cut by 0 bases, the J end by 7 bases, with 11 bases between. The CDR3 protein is CASSLVPEKNEQFF. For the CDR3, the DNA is TGCGCCAGCAGCTTGGTCCCAGAGAAGAATGAGCAGTTCTTC.

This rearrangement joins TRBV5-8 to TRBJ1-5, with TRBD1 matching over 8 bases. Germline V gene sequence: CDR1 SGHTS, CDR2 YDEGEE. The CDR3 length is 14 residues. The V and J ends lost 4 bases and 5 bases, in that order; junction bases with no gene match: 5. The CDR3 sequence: CASSADRGYQPQHF. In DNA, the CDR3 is TGTGCCAGCAGCGCCGACAGGGGCTATCAGCCCCAGCATTTT. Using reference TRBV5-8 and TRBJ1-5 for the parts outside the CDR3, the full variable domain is EAGVTQSPTHLIKTRGQQATLRCSPISGHTSVYWYQQALGLGLQFLLWYDEGEERNRGNFPPRFSGRQFPNYSSELNVNALELEDSALYLCASSADRGYQPQHFGDGTRLSIL.

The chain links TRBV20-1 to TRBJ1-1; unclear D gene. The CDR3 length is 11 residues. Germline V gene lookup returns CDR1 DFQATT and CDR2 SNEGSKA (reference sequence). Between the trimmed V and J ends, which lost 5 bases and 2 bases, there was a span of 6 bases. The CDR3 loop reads CSARPNTEAFF. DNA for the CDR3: TGCAGTGCTCGCCCTAACACTGAAGCTTTCTTT.